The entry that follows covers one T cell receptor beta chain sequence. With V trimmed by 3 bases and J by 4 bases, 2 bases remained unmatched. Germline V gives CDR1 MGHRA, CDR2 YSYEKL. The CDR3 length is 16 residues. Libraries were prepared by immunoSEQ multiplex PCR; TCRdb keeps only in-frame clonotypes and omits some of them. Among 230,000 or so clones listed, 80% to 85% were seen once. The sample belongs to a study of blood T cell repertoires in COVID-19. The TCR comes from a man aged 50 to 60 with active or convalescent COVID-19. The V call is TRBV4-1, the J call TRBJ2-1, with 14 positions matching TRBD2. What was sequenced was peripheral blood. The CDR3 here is CASSHGTSGGYNEQFF. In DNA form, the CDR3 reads TGCGCCAGCAGCCATGGGACTAGCGGGGGATACAATGAGCAGTTCTTC.